The clone carrying this TCR beta chain was observed a single time. This sample was taken from a study of blood T cell repertoires in COVID-19. Study-level background: Sources were T cells, B-cell-depleted T cells, or PBMCs; the material itself was cDNA or gDNA.

Original processing notes: Researchers report that nucleated cell counts were estimated from reference gene primer amplification. Data came from immunoSEQ multiplex PCR; TCRdb stores just in-frame clones and leaves some out. D and trimming were read from the DNA, whereas the V and J calls and clone size are those reported in that table. Of under 150,000 clones listed, roughly 85% are singletons. The sequence derives from a human donor in a cohort sampled during active COVID-19. The material sequenced was peripheral blood.

The DNA of the CDR3 is TGCAGTGTCGGGGAGCAGTACTTC. This encodes CSVGEQYF. This sequence joins TRBV20-1 and TRBJ2-7; D remains unclear. Germline CDR1 DFQATT, CDR2 SNEGSKA (reference sequence). Trimming removed 7 bases from V and 7 bases from J, with 5 bases in between. The CDR3 extends over 8 amino acids.